The next 20 T cell receptor beta chains were all read from a single sample in a study of beta chain features in type 1 diabetes. The isolated RNA, all of it, was reverse transcribed, so expressed TCRB transcripts were what got sequenced. The repertoire was sequenced with immunoSEQ multiplex PCR; TCRdb's copy has only in-frame clones and lacks some. The sample records about 42,000 clones, approximately 49% being singletons. The source material was stem cell memory CD4+ T cells from blood. The receptors were sampled from a woman under 40 in good health.

The chain employs TRBV29-1 and TRBJ2-3; D is possibly TRBD2 (6 bases). The V end lost 7 bases, the J end lost 3 bases, and 23 bases lay between the germline ends. This CDR3 contains 16 residues. Looked up from germline, CDR1 is SQVTM and CDR2 is ANQGSEA. CDR3 in amino acids: CSGRGNQGPRTDTQYF. The CDR3 region has the DNA TGCAGCGGGAGGGGAAACCAGGGTCCACGAACAGATACGCAGTATTTT.

The genes are TRBV6-5 and TRBJ2-1, with a possible D match to TRBD1 (6 bases). Germline lookup yields CDR1 MNHEY and CDR2 SVGAGI. This CDR3 contains 13 residues. V was cut by 5 bases and J by 8 bases, with 13 bases left in between. The CDR3 here is CASSNGTPDEQFF. The DNA for the CDR3 is TGTGCCAGCAGTAACGGGACACCCGATGAGCAGTTCTTC.

The V call is TRBV7-2, the J call TRBJ2-5; TRBD2 matches at 7 bases. The CDR3 consists of 15 residues. V lost 2 bases to trimming and J lost 2 bases; unmatched junction nucleotides: 5. Germline V lookup: CDR1 SGHTA, CDR2 FQGNSA. The CDR3 loop is CASSLSPSGQETQYF. CDR3 bases: TGTGCCAGCAGCTTAAGCCCTAGCGGACAAGAGACCCAGTACTTC.

Only a few counts were recorded for this clone. This chain uses TRBV7-3 with TRBJ2-3; D is unresolved. The CDR3 sequence is 14 residues long. Germline V gene sequence: CDR1 SGHTA, CDR2 FQGTGA. Trimming pared 2 bases from V and 3 bases from J, leaving 9 bases between. CDR3 in DNA: TGTGCCAGCAGCTTAGGGCCTTTTACAGATACGCAGTATTTT. It encodes CASSLGPFTDTQYF.

The rearrangement uses TRBV9 and TRBJ2-7; a possible D gene is TRBD2 (5 bases). The CDR3 loop spans 14 amino acids. Germline loops: CDR1 SGDLS, CDR2 YYNGEE. Trimming pared 0 bases from V and 0 bases from J, leaving 7 bases between. The CDR3 region has the DNA TGTGCCAGCAGCGTAGGCGGGTACTCCTACGAGCAGTACTTC. It is translated as CASSVGGYSYEQYF.

V usage is TRBV10-3 and J usage is TRBJ2-5; D not certain. This CDR3 contains 15 residues. V was pared by 0 bases and J by 3 bases, with 11 bases between. In germline, CDR1 is ENHRY, CDR2 SYGVKD. CDR3 sequence: CAISESTQQKETQYF. CDR3 DNA: TGTGCCATCAGTGAGTCGACTCAGCAAAAAGAGACCCAGTACTTC.

The rearrangement uses TRBV6-6 and TRBJ2-1; the match to TRBD2 covers 9 bases. Germline assignment: CDR1 MNHNY and CDR2 SVGAGI (reference sequence). This CDR3 spans 15 amino acids. J gave up 6 bases and V 4 bases, and 7 bases lay outside the gene matches. In DNA, the CDR3 is TGTGCCAGCAGTTTAGCGGGAGCCCCGAGCAATGAGCAGTTCTTC. Its translation is CASSLAGAPSNEQFF.

The chain uses TRBV11-1 and TRBJ2-1, with 7 bases fitting TRBD2. CDR3 length: 14 residues. V shed 1 base, J shed 6 bases, and the junction held 3 bases outside the gene matches. Germline V gene data show CDR1 as SGHAT and CDR2 as FQDESV (reference sequence). The DNA of the CDR3 is TGTGCCAGCAGCTTAGGAGGGACTATCAATGAGCAGTTCTTC. This codes for CASSLGGTINEQFF.

The sample holds one count of this clone. The V call is TRBV21-1, the J call TRBJ2-1; no DNA check was done on the table's D call, TRBD1. TRBV21-1 has pseudogene status. The CDR3 consists of 16 residues. The CDR3 nucleotides read TGTGCCAGCAGCAATACAGGGTTCCCCTCCTACAATGAGCAGTTCTTC. The encoded protein is CASSNTGFPSYNEQFF.

This clone was counted once. The chain links TRBV28 to TRBJ2-7; 11 bases line up with TRBD2. Trimming took 4 bases from V and 6 from J; bases not matched to a gene: 11. This CDR3 is built from 16 residues. The germline V gene has CDR1 MDHEN and CDR2 SYDVKM. The CDR3 region has the DNA TGTGCCAGCAGTTCCATCTGGACTAGCGGGCCCATCGAGCAGTACTTC. It encodes CASSSIWTSGPIEQYF.

This rearrangement joins TRBV18 to TRBJ1-4, with D unresolved. Germline values: CDR1 KGHSH, CDR2 LQKENI. This CDR3 spans 15 amino acids. The V end lost 0 bases, the J end lost 7 bases, and 12 bases lay between the germline ends. This CDR3 reads CASSPPGGVSEKLFF. The CDR3 nucleotides are TGTGCCAGCTCACCACCAGGCGGGGTTAGTGAAAAACTGTTTTTT.

The V call is TRBV2, the J call TRBJ2-3; 10 bases agree with TRBD1. The CDR3 extends over 14 amino acids. Germline-derived CDR1 and CDR2 are SNHLY and FYNNEI. V gave up 9 bases and J gave up 3 bases; unmatched junction bases: 6. CDR3 in amino acids: CASKGTGVTDTQYF. CDR3 coding DNA: TGTGCCAGTAAAGGGACAGGGGTTACAGATACGCAGTATTTT. Supplemented by reference TRBV2 and TRBJ2-3, the full variable domain reads EPEVTQTPSHQVTQMGQEVILRCVPISNHLYFYWYRQILGQKVEFLVSFYNNEISEKSEIFDDQFSVERPDGSNFTLKIRSTKLEDSAMYFCASKGTGVTDTQYFGPGTRLTVL.

This chain connects TRBV7-9 to TRBJ2-3; possibly TRBD1 for D (6 bases). The V end lost 3 bases, the J end lost 6 bases, and 22 bases lay between the germline ends. Germline V gene sequence: CDR1 SEHNR, CDR2 FQNEAQ (reference sequence). The CDR3 extends over 17 amino acids. CDR3 region: CASSFEQGRVYLDTQYF. The CDR3 bases are TGTGCCAGCAGCTTCGAACAGGGTCGTGTATATCTTGATACGCAGTATTTT.

J is TRBJ2-7 and V is TRBV19; the D gene is possibly TRBD1 (5 bases). V was trimmed by 3 bases and J by 3 bases, leaving 15 bases between them. Germline assignment: CDR1 LNHDA and CDR2 SQIVND (reference sequence). The CDR3 runs to 15 residues. CDR3 in amino acids: CASSIPAQGHYEQYF. CDR3 DNA: TGTGCCAGTAGTATCCCGGCTCAGGGCCACTACGAGCAGTACTTC.

This clone was observed a few times. This chain joins TRBV7-9 and TRBJ2-7; D may be TRBD2 (6 bases). The CDR3 runs 14 residues. From germline, CDR1 is SEHNR and CDR2 FQNEAQ (reference sequence). Trimming stripped 7 bases from V and 7 bases from J, with 20 bases between. The CDR3 DNA sequence: TGTGCCAGCACCCGGGACTTCTCCGGTCGGGAGCAGTACTTC. Its protein product is CASTRDFSGREQYF.

The V call is TRBV28, the J call TRBJ2-1, with 10 bases aligning to TRBD2. The CDR3 spans 16 residues. From germline, CDR1 is MDHEN and CDR2 SYDVKM. Unmatched junction bases numbered 8, after V lost 3 bases and J lost 6 bases. CDR3 loop: CASSFYPLAGVNEQFF. The CDR3 DNA reads as TGTGCCAGCAGTTTTTATCCCCTAGCGGGAGTCAATGAGCAGTTCTTC. The complete variable domain, with remaining parts taken from reference TRBV28 and TRBJ2-1, reads DVKVTQSSRYLVKRTGEKVFLECVQDMDHENMFWYRQDPGLGLRLIYFSYDVKMKEKGDIPEGYSVSREKKERFSLILESASTNQTSMYLCASSFYPLAGVNEQFFGPGTRLTVL.

This clone has a handful of counts. The rearrangement joins TRBV7-2 to TRBJ2-7, with D possibly being TRBD1 (6 bases). This CDR3 has 14 amino acids. CDR1 SGHTA and CDR2 FQGNSA come from the germline V gene. Trimming pared 1 base from V and 2 bases from J, leaving 9 bases between. CDR3 sequence (DNA): TGTGCCAGCAGCTTAGATCAGGGGCCCTACGAGCAGTACTTC. Its translation is CASSLDQGPYEQYF. The full variable domain, with the rest looked up from reference TRBV7-2 and TRBJ2-7, is GAGVSQSPSNKVTEKGKDVELRCDPISGHTALYWYRQSLGQGLEFLIYFQGNSAPDKSGLPSDRFSAERTGGSVSTLTIQRTQQEDSAVYLCASSLDQGPYEQYFGPGTRLTVT.

The chain couples TRBV7-9 to TRBJ1-4, with 10 bases that match TRBD1. Germline trimming cut 7 bases from V and 6 bases from J; bases unmatched to any gene: 5. The CDR3 is 14 residues long. Germline lookup yields CDR1 SEHNR and CDR2 FQNEAQ (reference sequence). The CDR3 region is CASTFGTGDEKLFF. Written as DNA, the CDR3 is TGTGCCAGCACCTTCGGGACAGGGGATGAAAAACTGTTTTTT.

V and J are TRBV18 and TRBJ2-3, with 11 positions matching TRBD2. J was trimmed by 2 bases and V by 6 bases; bases with no gene match: 7. Germline CDR1 is KGHSH and CDR2 is LQKENI. The CDR3 runs 16 residues. CDR3 protein: CASSLTSGGVTDTQYF. Written as DNA, the CDR3 is TGTGCCAGCTCTCTTACTAGCGGGGGTGTCACAGATACGCAGTATTTT.

CDR3 DNA: TGTGCCAGCAGTGTTCCTAGCGGGAGTTTGGATACGCAGTATTTT. Residues: CASSVPSGSLDTQYF. The chain employs TRBV6-1 and TRBJ2-3, with 10 bases fitting TRBD2. V was pared by 4 bases and J by 6 bases, with 7 bases of the junction left unmatched. The CDR3 contains 15 residues. Germline-derived CDR1 and CDR2 are MNHNS and SASEGT.